This passage covers 12 T cell receptor beta chains from one sample sequenced in a study of a mutant IDH1 vaccine in newly diagnosed glioma. Antigen specificity for these receptors is unknown. The time point denotes: week 5, during vaccination. In the vaccine, a single dose held 300 ug of the mutant IDH1 20-mer peptide, along with topical imiquimod. Data came from immunoSEQ multiplex PCR; TCRdb stores just in-frame clones and leaves some out. In the table there are some 25,000 clones, 77% of which are singletons. The material sequenced was PBMCs, taken from a glioma patient whose treatment included an IDH1 peptide vaccine. These receptors all stem from a man aged 35-49 years with glioma.

CDR3 DNA sequence: TGCGCCAGCAGTACAGGGGGCTTCCCCTACGAGCAGTACTTC. Its protein product is CASSTGGFPYEQYF. The rearrangement uses TRBV10-2 and TRBJ2-7; TRBD1 matches 9 bases. The CDR3 runs to 14 residues. Germline lookup yields CDR1 WSHSY and CDR2 SAAADI. J was trimmed by 2 bases and V by 5 bases; bases with no gene match: 4.

The V and J genes are TRBV5-1 and TRBJ2-1; 7 nucleotides agree with TRBD1. From germline, CDR1 is SGHRS and CDR2 YFSETQ. The CDR3 runs 15 residues. V gave up 6 bases and J gave up 3 bases; unmatched junction bases: 9. The chain's CDR3 is CASTPGTDVYNEQFF. In nucleotides, the CDR3 is TGCGCCAGCACCCCCGGGACAGATGTCTACAATGAGCAGTTCTTC. Based on the CDR3 plus reference TRBV5-1 and TRBJ2-1, the full variable domain is KAGVTQTPRYLIKTRGQQVTLSCSPISGHRSVSWYQQTPGQGLQFLFEYFSETQRNKGNFPGRFSGRQFSNSRSEMNVSTLELGDSALYLCASTPGTDVYNEQFFGPGTRLTVL.

The CDR3 nucleotides are TGTGCCAGTAGGAACCCCGCCGGTCAAGACTCTGGAAACACCATATATTTT. It yields the protein CASRNPAGQDSGNTIYF. The rearrangement uses TRBV19 and TRBJ1-3; D is ambiguous. The CDR3 loop spans 17 amino acids. V lost 6 bases, J lost 0 bases, and 18 bases lay in between. In germline, CDR1 is LNHDA, CDR2 SQIVND (reference sequence).

The chain joins TRBV7-7 to TRBJ2-2; D is uncertain. The ends were cut back, 1 base at V and 6 bases at J, with 3 bases in the middle. Germline loops: CDR1 SSHAT, CDR2 FNYEAQ (reference sequence). This CDR3 is 12 amino acids long. CDR3 DNA sequence: TGTGCCAGCAGCTTAGGGTCCGGGGAGCTGTTTTTT. Encoded protein: CASSLGSGELFF.

Here the CDR3 reads CASSREGVLYGYTF. DNA of the CDR3: TGTGCCAGCAGCCGAGAGGGGGTCCTTTATGGCTACACCTTC. The chain is built from TRBV7-2 and TRBJ1-2, with a weak D call TRBD1 (6 bases). V lost 5 bases to trimming and J lost 5 bases, with 15 bases between them. This CDR3 has 14 amino acids. Germline loops: CDR1 SGHTA, CDR2 FQGNSA.

This clone was counted a single time. The gene calls are TRBV6-6 and TRBJ2-3, with D hard to call. Germline V gene sequence: CDR1 MNHNY, CDR2 SVGAGI (reference sequence). The CDR3 runs 15 residues. With 0 bases removed from V and 1 base from J, the gap between germline ends came to 8 bases. DNA of the CDR3: TGTGCCAGCAGTTACTCGATGTATGGCACAGATACGCAGTATTTT. This translates into CASSYSMYGTDTQYF.

The rearrangement links TRBV5-1 to TRBJ2-7; D possibly corresponds to TRBD2 (5 bases). V gave up 2 bases and J gave up 3 bases, with 6 bases separating them. The CDR3 loop spans 12 amino acids. Germline V lookup: CDR1 SGHRS, CDR2 YFSETQ. The CDR3 sequence is CASSFRGYEQYF. The CDR3 region has the DNA TGCGCCAGCAGCTTCCGGGGCTACGAGCAGTACTTC. Together with reference TRBV5-1 and TRBJ2-7, the CDR3 gives the full variable domain: KAGVTQTPRYLIKTRGQQVTLSCSPISGHRSVSWYQQTPGQGLQFLFEYFSETQRNKGNFPGRFSGRQFSNSRSEMNVSTLELGDSALYLCASSFRGYEQYFGPGTRLTVT.

This chain links TRBV27 with TRBJ2-7, with a possible D match to TRBD2 (6 bases). Per the germline V gene, CDR1 is MNHEY and CDR2 is SMNVEV (reference sequence). The CDR3 consists of 15 residues. V was trimmed by 5 bases and J by 1 base, leaving 15 bases between them. The CDR3 reads CASSPTLRESYEQYV. CDR3 sequence (DNA): TGTGCCAGCAGTCCAACACTACGGGAGTCCTACGAGCAGTACGTC.

V and J are TRBV18 and TRBJ2-7; 11 bases fit TRBD2. The length of the CDR3 is 21 residues. V shed 5 bases and J 7 bases; nucleotides not matched to a gene: 28. In germline, CDR1 is KGHSH, CDR2 LQKENI. The chain's CDR3 is CASSSRTQTGTSGLAGLEQYF. The CDR3 DNA follows: TGTGCCAGCTCATCCAGGACCCAAACCGGGACTAGCGGCCTTGCTGGCCTGGAGCAGTACTTC.

DNA for the CDR3: TGTGCCAGCAACCTATATAGCAATCAGCCCCAGCATTTT. It yields the protein CASNLYSNQPQHF. The rearrangement uses TRBV28 and TRBJ1-5; no clear D. The V end lost 7 bases, the J end lost 0 bases, and 7 bases lay between the germline ends. Germline loops: CDR1 MDHEN, CDR2 SYDVKM. The length of the CDR3 is 13 residues.

This chain uses TRBV7-8 with TRBJ1-2; no firm D call. The CDR3 consists of 12 residues. Trimming stripped 4 bases from V and 7 bases from J, with 10 bases between. The germline V gene encodes CDR1 SGHVS and CDR2 FQNEAQ. CDR3 nucleotides: TGTGCCAGCAGCTCCAGACGGGGTGGCTACACCTTC. Residues: CASSSRRGGYTF.

This clone was counted a few times. The V gene is TRBV27, the J gene TRBJ1-1; D is perhaps TRBD1 (6 bases). V lost 5 bases, J lost 5 bases, and 9 bases lay in between. Germline V gene sequence: CDR1 MNHEY, CDR2 SMNVEV (reference sequence). The CDR3 has 12 residues. Here the CDR3 reads CASSQGRTEAFF. In nucleotides, the CDR3 is TGTGCCAGCAGTCAGGGGCGTACTGAAGCTTTCTTT.